Following are 21 T cell receptor beta chains from one sample sequenced in a study of a mutant IDH1 vaccine in newly diagnosed glioma. Time point denoted: week 35, safety follow-up. Alongside topical imiquimod, each dose of vaccine comprised 300 ug of mutant IDH1 20-mer peptide. Sequencing used immunoSEQ multiplex PCR; TCRdb keeps in-frame clones, though not all of them. The repertoire has about 68,000 clones, roughly 84% of them found once; the top ten carry about 12%. Their cognate antigens are unknown. The sample in question was PBMCs, obtained from a glioma patient whose treatment included an IDH1 peptide vaccine. Receptors originate from a man in his late teens or twenties with glioma.

The CDR3 DNA sequence: TGTGCCAGCAGTCAAAAAATCACGAACTCTGGAAACACCATATATTTT. This codes for CASSQKITNSGNTIYF. The chain joins TRBV2 to TRBJ1-3; D not resolved. The CDR3 is 16 residues long. The V end was cut by 5 bases, the J end by 0 bases, with 14 bases between. CDR1 and CDR2 from the germline V gene are SNHLY and FYNNEI.

This clone was seen just once. The chain uses TRBV2 and TRBJ2-2; D ambiguous. Germline values: CDR1 SNHLY, CDR2 FYNNEI. CDR3 length equals 17 residues. Trimming removed 6 bases from V and 3 bases from J, with 20 bases in between. In nucleotides, the CDR3 is TGTGCCAGCAGGGCTAAGGTGTGGGCCAGCGACACCGGGGAGCTGTTTTTT. Its protein product is CASRAKVWASDTGELFF.

This clone was observed once. This sequence joins TRBV10-3 and TRBJ1-2; D is possibly TRBD1 (6 bases). Germline loops: CDR1 ENHRY, CDR2 SYGVKD. The CDR3 spans 14 residues. Trimming removed 5 bases from V and 4 bases from J, with 14 bases in between. The CDR3 nucleotides read TGTGCCATCAGTAATGTGGGGGGCGGCTATGGCTACACCTTC. It is translated as CAISNVGGGYGYTF.

The chain employs TRBV7-3 and TRBJ2-7; no clear D. The CDR3 contains 15 residues. The germline V gene encodes CDR1 SGHTA and CDR2 FQGTGA. V shed 5 bases and J shed 2 bases, with 16 bases lying between them. The CDR3 region has the DNA TGTGCCAGCAGCCCACGGATCATTAGGACCTACGAGCAGTACTTC. Its translation is CASSPRIIRTYEQYF.

The V gene is TRBV5-1, the J gene TRBJ2-7; D ambiguous. The V and J ends lost 3 bases and 1 base respectively, with 5 bases between them. Germline V CDR1 and CDR2: SGHRS, YFSETQ. This CDR3 comprises 12 residues. The CDR3 DNA is TGCGCCAGCAGCTCCGCGTCCTACGAGCAGTACTTC. It translates to CASSSASYEQYF.

The CDR3: CSVEEVQETQYF. Here the CDR3 DNA reads TGCAGCGTTGAGGAAGTCCAAGAGACCCAGTACTTC. This chain joins TRBV29-1 and TRBJ2-5; D uncertain. Trimming shortened V by 3 bases and J by 1 base, and 6 bases separated the two germline ends. The CDR3 covers 12 residues. The germline CDR1 and CDR2 sequences are SQVTM and ANQGSEA.

As DNA, the CDR3 is TGTGCCAGCAGGCACCGGCAGGGATGGAACACTGAAGCTTTCTTT. Translating it yields CASRHRQGWNTEAFF. V and J are TRBV5-4 and TRBJ1-1; the D gene is possibly TRBD1 (5 bases). Germline V lookup: CDR1 SGHNT, CDR2 YYREEE (reference sequence). V lost 5 bases and J 1 base, leaving 15 bases between the germline ends. The CDR3 spans 15 residues.

V and J are TRBV7-9 and TRBJ2-7; perhaps TRBD1 as D (6 bases). This CDR3 contains 14 residues. CDR1 SEHNR and CDR2 FQNEAQ come from the germline V gene (reference sequence). V gave up 4 bases and J gave up 2 bases, with 12 bases separating them. The chain's CDR3 is CASSSRDTPYEQYF. CDR3 in DNA: TGTGCCAGCAGCTCCCGGGACACTCCCTACGAGCAGTACTTC.

This clone was recorded once. This chain joins TRBV5-1 and TRBJ1-4; maybe TRBD1 (6 bases). Looked up from germline, CDR1 is SGHRS and CDR2 is YFSETQ. The V end lost 4 bases, the J end lost 7 bases, and 14 bases lay between the germline ends. This CDR3 has 14 amino acids. The CDR3 region is CASSGGQRVEKLFF. The CDR3 DNA follows: TGCGCCAGCAGCGGGGGACAAAGAGTTGAAAAACTGTTTTTT. The complete variable domain, with remaining parts taken from reference TRBV5-1 and TRBJ1-4, reads KAGVTQTPRYLIKTRGQQVTLSCSPISGHRSVSWYQQTPGQGLQFLFEYFSETQRNKGNFPGRFSGRQFSNSRSEMNVSTLELGDSALYLCASSGGQRVEKLFFGSGTQLSVL.

This chain joins TRBV27 and TRBJ1-1, with a tentative D call TRBD1 (6 bases). This CDR3 spans 15 amino acids. V lost 7 bases to trimming and J lost 5 bases, with 20 bases between them. Per germline, CDR1 MNHEY and CDR2 SMNVEV (reference sequence). The CDR3 nucleotides read TGTGCCAGCACCCGAAGGGGGGGCGCGGAGACTGAAGCTTTCTTT. Protein: CASTRRGGAETEAFF.

A single count supports this clone. The chain combines TRBV5-4 with TRBJ2-7; possibly TRBD2 for D (5 bases). The V and J ends lost 2 bases and 4 bases respectively, with 7 bases between them. CDR1 and CDR2 from the germline V gene are SGHNT and YYREEE (reference sequence). The CDR3 is 12 amino acids. The CDR3 sequence: CASSFGGYEQYF. The CDR3 DNA follows: TGTGCCAGCAGCTTCGGAGGATACGAGCAGTACTTC.

The chain has TRBV5-1 and TRBJ2-1, with D tentatively TRBD1 (6 bases). This CDR3 has 14 residues. Germline V CDR1 and CDR2: SGHRS, YFSETQ. The V end was cut by 4 bases, the J end by 6 bases, with 14 bases between. CDR3 bases: TGCGCCAGCAGCGACTCGTTAGGGGGCAATGAGCAGTTCTTC. Protein product: CASSDSLGGNEQFF. The complete variable domain, with remaining parts taken from reference TRBV5-1 and TRBJ2-1, reads KAGVTQTPRYLIKTRGQQVTLSCSPISGHRSVSWYQQTPGQGLQFLFEYFSETQRNKGNFPGRFSGRQFSNSRSEMNVSTLELGDSALYLCASSDSLGGNEQFFGPGTRLTVL.

J is TRBJ1-4 and V is TRBV25-1; D call uncertain. Germline V gene lookup returns CDR1 MGHDK and CDR2 SYGVNS. Trimming removed 6 bases at V and 4 bases at J, with 15 bases between. This CDR3 contains 15 residues. The CDR3 loop reads CASSNTMAINEKLFF. CDR3 coding DNA: TGTGCCAGCAGCAACACCATGGCGATTAATGAAAAACTGTTTTTT. Drawing the rest from reference TRBV25-1 and TRBJ1-4, the complete variable domain is EADIYQTPRYLVIGTGKKITLECSQTMGHDKMYWYQQDPGMELHLIHYSYGVNSTEKGDLSSESTVSRIRTEHFPLTLESARPSHTSQYLCASSNTMAINEKLFFGSGTQLSVL.

A single count supports this clone. The V call is TRBV7-2, the J call TRBJ2-7; D remains unclear. The CDR3 contains 13 residues. The germline gives CDR1 SGHTA, CDR2 FQGNSA. V was shortened by 1 base and J by 3 bases, with 7 bases between the two germline ends. CDR3 in amino acids: CASSLGFGYEQYF. The CDR3 DNA reads TGTGCCAGCAGCTTAGGTTTCGGCTACGAGCAGTACTTC.

This clone was detected only a few times. The genes are TRBV4-3 and TRBJ2-6; D ambiguous. The CDR3 is 19 residues long. V lost 0 bases, J lost 0 bases, and 15 bases lay in between. From germline, CDR1 is LGHNA and CDR2 YSLEER. CDR3 loop: CASSQEVPGGVSGANVLTF. The DNA of the CDR3 is TGCGCCAGCAGCCAAGAAGTCCCAGGTGGGGTCTCTGGGGCCAACGTCCTGACTTTC.

The J gene is TRBJ2-5, the V gene TRBV30; D gene ambiguous. Germline lookup yields CDR1 GTSNPN and CDR2 SVGIG (reference sequence). This CDR3 comprises 14 residues. V shed 0 bases and J shed 0 bases, with 8 bases lying between them. This chain's CDR3 is CAWSVSRNQETQYF. CDR3 nucleotides: TGTGCCTGGAGTGTGTCCAGGAACCAAGAGACCCAGTACTTC.

The rearrangement uses TRBV6-1 and TRBJ1-2; TRBD1 might be the D (6 bases). The germline V and J ends were trimmed by 6 bases and 4 bases, with 9 bases remaining between them. CDR3 length equals 12 residues. The germline V gene has CDR1 MNHNS and CDR2 SASEGT. The CDR3 sequence is CASRGHRYGYTF. In DNA form, the CDR3 reads TGTGCCAGCAGGGGACACCGCTATGGCTACACCTTC.

The rearrangement links TRBV28 to TRBJ2-7; D is undetermined. Germline CDR1 is MDHEN and CDR2 is SYDVKM. This CDR3 is 12 amino acids long. V dropped 2 bases and J dropped 3 bases, with 5 bases sitting between them. The CDR3 is CASSLTSYEQYF. The CDR3 region has the DNA TGTGCCAGCAGTTTAACCAGCTACGAGCAGTACTTC.

This clone has just one count. Distinct nucleotide sequences in the sample also encode this CDR3. The genes are TRBV7-2 and TRBJ1-2, with a tentative D call TRBD1 (5 bases). V shed 3 bases and J shed 5 bases, with 7 bases lying between them. The CDR3 covers 12 residues. Germline loops: CDR1 SGHTA, CDR2 FQGNSA. CDR3 in amino acids: CASSFGGYGYTF. DNA for the CDR3: TGTGCCAGCAGCTTTGGGGGTTATGGCTACACCTTC.

This chain joins TRBV2 and TRBJ1-5; D is undetermined. V was shortened by 4 bases and J by 4 bases, with 17 bases between the two germline ends. The CDR3 is 16 amino acids. The germline gives CDR1 SNHLY, CDR2 FYNNEI. CDR3 coding DNA: TGTGCCAGCAGTGTTGGGCAGATTCGACCTAATCAGCCCCAGCATTTT. Translated: CASSVGQIRPNQPQHF. The full variable domain, its missing parts supplied by reference TRBV2 and TRBJ1-5, is EPEVTQTPSHQVTQMGQEVILRCVPISNHLYFYWYRQILGQKVEFLVSFYNNEISEKSEIFDDQFSVERPDGSNFTLKIRSTKLEDSAMYFCASSVGQIRPNQPQHFGDGTRLSIL.

Of note for this clone: The same CDR3 is also encoded by other DNA sequences in this sample. The V and J genes are TRBV30 and TRBJ1-1; TRBD1 matches at 9 bases. With 2 bases clipped from V and 0 bases from J, the junction kept 4 bases outside the gene matches. Germline loops: CDR1 GTSNPN, CDR2 SVGIG (reference sequence). The length of the CDR3 is 15 residues. The chain's CDR3 is CAWSSGQGMNTEAFF. The CDR3 DNA sequence: TGTGCCTGGAGTTCGGGACAGGGAATGAACACTGAAGCTTTCTTT. Full variable domain (rest looked up from reference TRBV30 and TRBJ1-1): SQTIHQWPATLVQPVGSPLSLECTVEGTSNPNLYWYRQAAGRGLQLLFYSVGIGQISSEVPQNLSASRPQDRQFILSSKKLLLSDSGFYLCAWSSGQGMNTEAFFGQGTRLTVV.